This TCR beta chain was profiled in a study of cytomegalovirus exposure and HLA in healthy donors. In the PCR, 60 Vbeta and 13 Jbeta primers were used. The repertoire was sequenced with immunoSEQ multiplex PCR; TCRdb's copy has only in-frame clones and lacks some. The sample carries some 190,000 clones, roughly 80% recorded once. To note about this clone: Its matching antigen is unknown.

Findings and limits, study-wide: Immune exposure data for these donors was limited to CMV serostatus. Despite most TCR sequences being rare, some public TCRs occurred in many donors.

CDR1 LNHDA and CDR2 SQIVND come from the germline V gene (reference sequence). Trimming at V came to 6 bases and at J to 1 base, leaving 4 bases not matched to a gene. CDR3 length equals 15 residues. Sequenced: PBMCs. V and J are TRBV19 and TRBJ1-5; 9 nucleotides agree with TRBD1. The receptor's source is a male donor in good health and CMV-seronegative. Here the CDR3 reads CASRTQGASNQPQHF. The CDR3 DNA reads TGTGCCAGTAGGACACAGGGGGCAAGCAATCAGCCCCAGCATTTT.